This TCR beta chain was retrieved from a study of identical twins. The study, taken as a whole, reports: Out-of-frame alpha sequences shared by twins showed excess low generation probability. The study reached conclusions through statistical analysis that was cross-sectional, not following the same donors.

All donors were healthy, and all were Caucasian. TCRdb re-analysed the 5' RACE reads in MiXCR, keeping a single row per CDR3 protein. The sample comprises approximately 220,000 distinct CDR3 sequences, around 8.1% of which are singletons, and around 2.1% rests with the top ten. This clonotype was observed a few times. The antigen remains unidentified. These same data were also listed under a study on yellow fever vaccine responses in identical twins.

Material: memory (CD45RO+) T cells sorted from blood. This TCR came from a woman between 18 and 29 years old in good health.

The CDR3 loop is CASHPPGTGRNGYTF. In nucleotides, the CDR3 is TGTGCCAGCCACCCTCCCGGGACAGGGAGGAACGGCTACACCTTC. V gene TRBV19 combines with J gene TRBJ1-2, with 9 bases lining up with TRBD1. The CDR3 length is 15 residues. Per germline, CDR1 LNHDA and CDR2 SQIVND (reference sequence). The V and J ends lost 9 bases and 8 bases, in that order; junction bases with no gene match: 16.